The next 21 T cell receptor beta chains were all read from a single sample in a study of post-analysis software for immune sequencing data. The study, taken as a whole, reports: Patients showed TRBV5-6, TRBV5-1 and TRBV20-1 among a handful of TRBV segments more frequent than in controls.

These receptors have no identified antigens. Unique molecular identifiers tagged the TCR beta cDNA libraries. TCRdb itself ran the PCR reads through MiXCR, one entry per CDR3 protein. This sample has about 770,000 distinct CDR3 sequences; around 45% occur once, and the top ten carry 4% to 5%. The sequencing input was blood. Receptor source: a girl under 18 with multiple sclerosis.

DNA for the CDR3: TGCGCCAGCAGCTTATCAGCGGGGAGCTACAATGAGCAGTTCTTC. It yields the protein CASSLSAGSYNEQFF. V usage is TRBV5-1 and J usage is TRBJ2-1, with TRBD2 matching 7 bases. J was trimmed by 3 bases and V by 2 bases; bases with no gene match: 5. This CDR3 has 15 amino acids. Germline loops: CDR1 SGHRS, CDR2 YFSETQ.

There are a few counts of this clonotype. This rearrangement joins TRBV5-1 to TRBJ2-1; 10 bases match TRBD2. J lost 4 bases, V lost 7 bases, and 8 bases had no gene match. CDR3 size: 15 residues. Germline lookup yields CDR1 SGHRS and CDR2 YFSETQ. The DNA for the CDR3 is TGCGCCAGCGGTCTGACTAGCGGGTCATACAATGAGCAGTTCTTC. This sequence encodes CASGLTSGSYNEQFF.

A word on this clonotype: It may be a read error: a sequence one base away is much more abundant. V and J are TRBV4-1 and TRBJ2-1; a weak D match, TRBD2 (6 bases). CDR3 length equals 21 residues. The V gene's germline CDR1 is MGHRA and CDR2 YSYEKL. The CDR3 DNA reads as TGCGCCAGCGGCCAAGATCCCTCACTGACGGTAGCGGACCCATCCTACAATGAGCAGTTCTTC. It encodes CASGQDPSLTVADPSYNEQFF.

This clonotype was detected a few times. The J gene is TRBJ2-7, the V gene TRBV5-5, with 8 bases fitting TRBD1. Germline CDR1 SGHKS, CDR2 YYEKEE (reference sequence). The CDR3 extends over 14 amino acids. Trimming at V came to 4 bases and at J to 5 bases, leaving 8 bases not matched to a gene. CDR3 protein: CASSGYRGVHEQYF. CDR3 coding DNA: TGTGCCAGCAGCGGATACAGGGGGGTGCACGAGCAGTACTTC.

This clonotype was counted between two and nine times. This chain joins TRBV4-2 and TRBJ2-7, with TRBD2 identical over 13 bases. This CDR3 has 13 residues. Germline lookup yields CDR1 LGHNA and CDR2 YNFKEQ. V shed 8 bases and J 6 bases; nucleotides not matched to a gene: 4. The DNA of the CDR3 is TGTGCCAGCGGGACTAGCGGGACTTCCGAGCAGTACTTC. This encodes CASGTSGTSEQYF.

The CDR3 spells CASPSVATVRGSGANVLTF. The CDR3 nucleotides are TGTGCCAGCCCCTCGGTGGCGACAGTTAGGGGCTCTGGGGCCAACGTCCTGACTTTC. V gene TRBV6-1 combines with J gene TRBJ2-6, with D possibly TRBD1 on 5 matching bases. Germline assignment: CDR1 MNHNS and CDR2 SASEGT. This CDR3 spans 19 amino acids. The V and J ends lost 8 bases and 0 bases respectively, with 23 bases between them.

This clonotype was seen many times. The chain recombines TRBV20-1 with TRBJ2-7, with TRBD2 identical over 9 bases. J was trimmed by 3 bases and V by 1 base; bases with no gene match: 13. Germline-derived CDR1 and CDR2 are DFQATT and SNEGSKA (reference sequence). There are 17 residues in the CDR3. The CDR3 spells CSARGPQLSGRHYEQYF. CDR3 nucleotides: TGCAGTGCTAGAGGACCCCAGCTGAGCGGGAGGCACTACGAGCAGTACTTC.

This clonotype showed up just once. The CDR3 sequence: CASSPVLAGGAYEQYF. DNA for the CDR3: TGTGCCAGCAGCCCGGTCCTAGCGGGAGGGGCCTACGAGCAGTACTTC. The V and J genes are TRBV7-8 and TRBJ2-7; TRBD2 aligns across 12 bases. The V segment lost 5 bases and the J segment 2 bases; nucleotides outside the gene matches: 7. This CDR3 comprises 16 residues. In germline, CDR1 is SGHVS, CDR2 FQNEAQ.

A note on this clonotype: Germline and junction disagree at one end, which may indicate a read error. The chain couples TRBV20-1 to TRBJ1-2; D uncertain. The germline V gene has CDR1 DFQATT and CDR2 SNEGSKA (reference sequence). There are 13 residues in the CDR3. CDR3 in DNA: TGCAGTGCTAGAGTGCCAGCTAACTATGGCCACACCTTC. This translates into CSARVPANYGHTF.

This rearrangement joins TRBV7-2 to TRBJ1-1; D is undetermined. The CDR3 is made up of 13 amino acids. Per the germline V gene, CDR1 is SGHTA and CDR2 is FQGNSA. V shed 2 bases and J shed 4 bases, with 8 bases lying between them. The CDR3, as DNA: TGTGCCAGCAGCTTATTCGCAGGCACTGAAGCTTTCTTT. It is translated as CASSLFAGTEAFF.

This clonotype showed up just a few times. DNA of the CDR3: TGTGCCAGCAGTGAGTGGACAGGGGAAAACTATGGCTACACCTTC. It codes for CASSEWTGENYGYTF. The J gene is TRBJ1-2, the V gene TRBV6-1; 9 positions match TRBD1. The CDR3 covers 15 residues. Germline assignment: CDR1 MNHNS and CDR2 SASEGT. Unmatched junction bases numbered 4, after V lost 3 bases and J lost 2 bases.

V gene TRBV29-1 combines with J gene TRBJ2-1; weak D call: TRBD1 (6 bases). This CDR3 region has 13 residues. V gave up 3 bases and J gave up 9 bases, with 15 bases separating them. CDR1 is SQVTM, CDR2 ANQGSEA, per germline. In DNA form, the CDR3 reads TGCAGCGTTGATAAGGGGGATTTGGGTGAGCAGTTCTTC. Protein sequence: CSVDKGDLGEQFF.

This sequence joins TRBV7-2 and TRBJ2-3; 7 bases map to TRBD2. Looked up from germline, CDR1 is SGHTA and CDR2 is FQGNSA. The CDR3 totals 16 residues. Trimming cost V 6 bases and J 2 bases; bases outside gene matches: 11. The CDR3 sequence is CASRYIKRGYTDTQYF. The CDR3 nucleotides are TGTGCCAGCAGATATATAAAGCGGGGCTACACAGATACGCAGTATTTT. The entire variable domain, with the rest obtained from reference TRBV7-2 and TRBJ2-3, is as follows: GAGVSQSPSNKVTEKGKDVELRCDPISGHTALYWYRQSLGQGLEFLIYFQGNSAPDKSGLPSDRFSAERTGGSVSTLTIQRTQQEDSAVYLCASRYIKRGYTDTQYFGPGTRLTVL.

This clonotype came up a few times. V and J are TRBV29-1 and TRBJ2-3, with D maybe TRBD2 (6 bases). The germline V and J ends were trimmed by 3 bases and 7 bases, with 11 bases remaining between them. Per the germline V gene, CDR1 is SQVTM and CDR2 is ANQGSEA. CDR3 length equals 12 residues. For the CDR3, the DNA is TGCAGCGTTGAGGAGGCGGGGTATACGCAGTATTTT. Translated, it gives CSVEEAGYTQYF.

This chain joins TRBV20-1 and TRBJ2-1; unclear D gene. V lost 5 bases to trimming and J lost 0 bases, with 14 bases between them. This CDR3 contains 15 residues. Looked up from germline, CDR1 is DFQATT and CDR2 is SNEGSKA (reference sequence). CDR3 loop: CSAARSRSSYNEQFF. The CDR3 coding sequence is TGCAGTGCTGCCCGATCCCGAAGCTCCTACAATGAGCAGTTCTTC.

This clonotype came up a few times. This rearrangement joins TRBV7-8 to TRBJ2-7; tentative D call: TRBD1 (5 bases). The CDR3 has 14 residues. Trimming took off 3 bases at V and 4 bases at J, with 13 bases between the two ends. Germline CDR1 SGHVS, CDR2 FQNEAQ. The DNA for the CDR3 is TGTGCCAGCAGCTTGGGATCACAGGCTTACGAGCAGTACTTC. Protein product: CASSLGSQAYEQYF.

The chain combines TRBV7-2 with TRBJ2-1, with TRBD2 identical over 7 bases. This CDR3 spans 20 amino acids. The V segment lost 2 bases and the J segment 5 bases; nucleotides outside the gene matches: 21. In germline, CDR1 is SGHTA, CDR2 FQGNSA. CDR3 sequence reads: CASSLPRRVVTSQMHNEQFF. CDR3 nucleotide sequence: TGTGCCAGCAGCTTACCCCGTAGGGTTGTGACTAGCCAGATGCACAATGAGCAGTTCTTC.

This chain's CDR3 is CASSPSNLRQGSNYGYTF. CDR3 sequence (DNA): TGTGCCAGTAGCCCTAGTAATCTTCGACAGGGAAGTAACTATGGCTACACCTTC. The V and J genes are TRBV7-8 and TRBJ1-2, with TRBD1 matching 7 bases. This CDR3 comprises 18 residues. Germline values: CDR1 SGHVS, CDR2 FQNEAQ. J was trimmed by 1 base and V by 9 bases; bases with no gene match: 20.

This clonotype was recorded at least ten times. This chain joins TRBV7-9 and TRBJ2-5; D call uncertain. CDR3 length equals 15 residues. Germline lookup yields CDR1 SEHNR and CDR2 FQNEAQ (reference sequence). V shed 0 bases and J shed 2 bases, with 10 bases lying between them. The CDR3 coding sequence is TGTGCCAGCAGCTTAGCGCCGCTCTATCAAGAGACCCAGTACTTC. Translation: CASSLAPLYQETQYF.

The chain employs TRBV7-9 and TRBJ2-1; 7 positions match TRBD2. V shed 5 bases and J 7 bases; nucleotides not matched to a gene: 11. The germline CDR1 and CDR2 sequences are SEHNR and FQNEAQ (reference sequence). The CDR3 extends over 15 amino acids. CDR3 DNA: TGTGCCAGCAGCCCCCGAGGGCGGGAGTCGAATGAGCAGTTCTTC. Translation: CASSPRGRESNEQFF.

The chain employs TRBV29-1 and TRBJ2-7; D is possibly TRBD1 or TRBD2 (6 bases each). V lost 2 bases and J 2 bases, leaving 13 bases between the germline ends. The CDR3 loop spans 14 amino acids. Germline loops: CDR1 SQVTM, CDR2 ANQGSEA. CDR3 region: CSVELRGETYEQYF. CDR3 bases: TGCAGCGTTGAACTAAGGGGGGAGACCTACGAGCAGTACTTC.